The 10 T cell receptor beta chains in this list originate from one sample, sequenced in a study of blood T cell repertoires in COVID-19. TCRdb's copy holds only in-frame clones and misses some; the assay was immunoSEQ multiplex PCR. Of about 36,000 clones listed, about 83% are singletons. Input material: peripheral blood. All receptors come from a man in his sixties with active COVID-19.

The CDR3 sequence is CASSLKQGAGETQYF. The CDR3 coding sequence is TGTGCCAGCAGCCTAAAACAGGGGGCAGGGGAGACCCAGTACTTC. The rearrangement uses TRBV7-3 and TRBJ2-5; 9 nucleotides agree with TRBD1. The CDR3 totals 15 residues. The V segment lost 5 bases and the J segment 5 bases; nucleotides outside the gene matches: 9. Germline CDR1 reads SGHTA; CDR2 reads FQGTGA.

This chain connects TRBV5-4 to TRBJ2-2, with D possibly TRBD2 on 5 matching bases. The germline gives CDR1 SGHNT, CDR2 YYREEE (reference sequence). This CDR3 contains 15 residues. Trimming stripped 0 bases from V and 4 bases from J, with 10 bases between. The DNA for the CDR3 is TGTGCCAGCAGCTTGGGGGGAAGCGGCACCGGGGAGCTGTTTTTT. Amino acids: CASSLGGSGTGELFF.

The V gene is TRBV6-2 or TRBV6-3, the J gene TRBJ2-7, with 12 bases matching TRBD2. The germline V gene encodes CDR1 MNHEY and CDR2 SVGEGT. J gave up 5 bases and V 5 bases, and 10 bases lay outside the gene matches. This CDR3 has 16 residues. The CDR3 DNA follows: TGTGCCAGCAGTGTGACCGGGACTAGCGGGCGTAACGAGCAGTACTTC. Translating gives CASSVTGTSGRNEQYF.

This clone was observed once. Here the CDR3 DNA reads TGTGCCAGCAGCTTAGGTCCAGGGGTGCGGGAGACCCAGTACTTC. Protein product: CASSLGPGVRETQYF. The V call is TRBV7-8, the J call TRBJ2-5; a weak D match, TRBD1 (6 bases). This CDR3 has 15 amino acids. Germline assignment: CDR1 SGHVS and CDR2 FQNEAQ. V was clipped by 1 base and J by 5 bases, with 14 bases between them.

This clone has a handful of counts. The chain couples TRBV5-1 to TRBJ1-5; TRBD1 aligns across 8 bases. With V trimmed by 4 bases and J by 5 bases, 5 bases remained unmatched. The CDR3 contains 14 residues. Looked up from germline, CDR1 is SGHRS and CDR2 is YFSETQ. The CDR3: CASSPGQGYQPQHF. Written as DNA, the CDR3 is TGCGCCAGCAGCCCCGGACAGGGCTATCAGCCCCAGCATTTT.

The V and J genes are TRBV5-6 and TRBJ2-2, with 7 bases aligning to TRBD1. This CDR3 is built from 14 residues. V shed 4 bases, J shed 7 bases, and the junction held 7 bases outside the gene matches. Germline loops: CDR1 SGHDT, CDR2 YYEEEE. CDR3 loop: CASSNRGSGGELFF. CDR3 sequence (DNA): TGTGCCAGCAGCAACAGGGGAAGTGGCGGGGAGCTGTTTTTT.

V usage is TRBV6-5 and J usage is TRBJ1-1; 8 bases are a match to TRBD1. Per the germline V gene, CDR1 is MNHEY and CDR2 is SVGAGI. Trimming removed 7 bases from V and 3 bases from J; junction bases left unmatched: 4. The CDR3 covers 13 residues. The chain's CDR3 is CASKRTGHTEAFF. The CDR3, as DNA: TGTGCCAGCAAAAGGACAGGGCACACTGAAGCTTTCTTT.

The chain carries TRBV12-3 or TRBV12-4 and TRBJ1-2; D is ambiguous. The CDR3 is 13 residues long. The ends were cut back, 3 bases at V and 8 bases at J, with 13 bases in the middle. In nucleotides, the CDR3 is TGTGCCAGCAGTTTGCGGGTAGGCAGGGGCTACACCTTC. Its translation is CASSLRVGRGYTF.

The chain couples TRBV5-1 to TRBJ1-5, with D possibly TRBD1 on 6 matching bases. This CDR3 is built from 14 residues. Looked up from germline, CDR1 is SGHRS and CDR2 is YFSETQ. Between the trimmed V and J ends, which lost 4 bases and 1 base, there was a span of 9 bases. The CDR3 coding sequence is TGCGCCAGCAGCCCCGGACAGAGCAATCAGCCCCAGCATTTT. It translates to CASSPGQSNQPQHF.

This chain connects TRBV4-1 to TRBJ1-6; no definite D call. Germline CDR1 reads MGHRA; CDR2 reads YSYEKL. This CDR3 spans 12 amino acids. V gave up 1 base and J gave up 14 bases, with 9 bases separating them. This chain's CDR3 is CASSQAGASLHF. CDR3 nucleotide sequence: TGCGCCAGCAGCCAAGCCGGTGCATCCCTCCACTTT.